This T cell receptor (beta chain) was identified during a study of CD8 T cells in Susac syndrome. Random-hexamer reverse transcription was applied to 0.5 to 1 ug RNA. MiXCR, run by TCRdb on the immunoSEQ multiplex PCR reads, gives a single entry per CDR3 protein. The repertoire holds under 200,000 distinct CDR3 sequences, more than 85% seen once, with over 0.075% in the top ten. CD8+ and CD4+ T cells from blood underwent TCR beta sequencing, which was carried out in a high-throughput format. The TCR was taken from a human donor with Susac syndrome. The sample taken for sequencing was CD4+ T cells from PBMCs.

The CDR3 nucleotides are TGTGCCAGTGAAGACAGAGCGTTAGGGGGCTACACCTTC. Protein: CASEDRALGGYTF. The V and J genes are TRBV19 and TRBJ1-2, with a tentative D call TRBD1 (5 bases). Per the germline V gene, CDR1 is LNHDA and CDR2 is SQIVND (reference sequence). The CDR3 has 13 amino acids. V shed 8 bases and J shed 8 bases, with 18 bases lying between them.